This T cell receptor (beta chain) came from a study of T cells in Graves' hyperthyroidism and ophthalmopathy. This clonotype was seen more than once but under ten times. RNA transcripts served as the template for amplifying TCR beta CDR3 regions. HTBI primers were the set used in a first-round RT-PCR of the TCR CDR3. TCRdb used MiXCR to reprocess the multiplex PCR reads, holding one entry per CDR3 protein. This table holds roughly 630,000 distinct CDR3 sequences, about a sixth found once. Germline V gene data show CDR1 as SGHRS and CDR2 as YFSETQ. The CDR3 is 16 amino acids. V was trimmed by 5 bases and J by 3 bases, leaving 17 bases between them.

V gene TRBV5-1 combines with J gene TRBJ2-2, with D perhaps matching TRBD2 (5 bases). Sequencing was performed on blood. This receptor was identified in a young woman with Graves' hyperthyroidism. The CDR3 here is CASRGKISDHTGELFF. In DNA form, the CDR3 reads TGCGCCAGCAGGGGTAAGATTAGCGACCACACCGGGGAGCTGTTTTTT.